The clone carrying this TCR beta chain has just a few counts. What it recognizes is unknown. This sample's time point: patch test 3, about 24 weeks after DPC sensitization. Treatment noted: therapeutic diphenylcyclopropenone sensitization with weekly scalp DPC. V lost 6 bases and J lost 4, with 12 bases in between. Germline V gene lookup returns CDR1 SGHTA and CDR2 FQGNSA. The CDR3 sequence is 13 residues long. Single cDNA molecules in the library carried unique molecular identifiers attached during preparation. TCRdb itself ran the RACE reads through MiXCR, one entry per CDR3 protein. The sample has roughly 84,000 distinct CDR3 sequences; about 10% are singletons. The record originates from a study of human T cells and chemical hapten exposure. Study in general: Small volume differences among pooled libraries mainly caused per-sample TCR yield variation.

The study, taken as a whole, reports: Those TCRs sitting above 1 in 1000 frequency stayed the same with DPC sensitization.

The origin of this receptor is a woman aged 45-65 years with alopecia areata. Some clones in this sample may be carry-over from other donors' samples. Sequencing used whole blood, obtained in connection with sensitization to the hapten diphenylcyclopropenone (DPC). The chain joins TRBV7-2 to TRBJ1-1, with D maybe TRBD1 (5 bases). In nucleotides, the CDR3 is TGTGCCAGCAGGCGGTGGGGGACCACTGAAGCTTTCTTT. This encodes CASRRWGTTEAFF.